What follows are 29 T cell receptor beta chains derived from one specimen sequenced in a study of shared clonotypes between healthy human individuals. Sequenced by immunoSEQ multiplex PCR; TCRdb stores in-frame clones only, minus some. The sample lists 2 million to 3 million clones, over 85% occurring once. The sample was naive CD4+ T cells from PBMCs. Subset noted: CD45RA+ positively selected. The origin of the receptors is a young man in good health. Some clones in this sample may be carry-over from other donors' samples.

The rearrangement joins TRBV2 to TRBJ2-6; D gene ambiguous. The germline V and J ends were trimmed by 3 bases and 3 bases, with 15 bases remaining between them. Germline V CDR1 and CDR2: SNHLY, FYNNEI. The CDR3 sequence is 17 residues long. Written as DNA, the CDR3 is TGTGCCAGCAGTGATGTGGATCGGCAGTTTGGGGCCAACGTCCTGACTTTC. It translates to CASSDVDRQFGANVLTF. The full variable domain, in which reference TRBV2 and TRBJ2-6 provide the parts outside the CDR3, is EPEVTQTPSHQVTQMGQEVILRCVPISNHLYFYWYRQILGQKVEFLVSFYNNEISEKSEIFDDQFSVERPDGSNFTLKIRSTKLEDSAMYFCASSDVDRQFGANVLTFGAGSRLTVL.

The chain links TRBV7-2 to TRBJ2-5, with D perhaps TRBD1 or TRBD2 (5 bases each). Germline V gene lookup returns CDR1 SGHTA and CDR2 FQGNSA. V lost 3 bases, J lost 7 bases, and 15 bases lay in between. This CDR3 has 14 residues. The CDR3 bases are TGTGCCAGCAGCTTTGGGACGTCTACGGGGACCCAGTACTTC. Its protein product is CASSFGTSTGTQYF.

A note on this clone: This sample includes further DNA sequences coding for the same CDR3. The chain uses TRBV5-1 and TRBJ2-7, with TRBD1 matching over 9 bases. CDR1 is SGHRS, CDR2 YFSETQ, per germline. The CDR3 contains 15 residues. V was clipped by 3 bases and J by 2 bases; unmatched bases: 6. The CDR3 bases are TGCGCCAGCAGCTCGTACGGGACAGGGACCTACGAGCAGTACTTC. This codes for CASSSYGTGTYEQYF.

To note about this clone: The same CDR3 can be traced to other DNA sequences in this sample. The chain employs TRBV7-9 and TRBJ1-5; D remains ambiguous. The germline V and J ends were trimmed by 3 bases and 3 bases, with 3 bases remaining between them. The CDR3 covers 12 residues. From germline, CDR1 is SEHNR and CDR2 FQNEAQ (reference sequence). The CDR3 loop reads CASSFLNQPQHF. The CDR3 nucleotides are TGTGCCAGCAGCTTCCTCAATCAGCCCCAGCATTTT. The whole variable domain, remainder taken from reference TRBV7-9 and TRBJ1-5, is DTGVSQNPRHKITKRGQNVTFRCDPISEHNRLYWYRQTLGQGPEFLTYFQNEAQLEKSRLLSDRFSAERPKGSFSTLEIQRTEQGDSAMYLCASSFLNQPQHFGDGTRLSIL.

The chain couples TRBV6-1 to TRBJ1-5; D remains unclear. The CDR3 has 15 amino acids. The ends were cut back, 1 base at V and 1 base at J, with 8 bases in the middle. Germline CDR1 and CDR2: MNHNS and SASEGT. The chain's CDR3 is CASSEVTHSNQPQHF. CDR3 sequence (DNA): TGTGCCAGCAGTGAAGTAACCCACAGCAATCAGCCCCAGCATTTT.

The J gene is TRBJ2-1, the V gene TRBV5-1; the match to TRBD1 covers 7 bases. Per the germline V gene, CDR1 is SGHRS and CDR2 is YFSETQ. The CDR3 is made up of 14 amino acids. J gave up 15 bases and V 4 bases, and 16 bases lay outside the gene matches. The DNA for the CDR3 is TGCGCCAGCAGCATATATCCGGGCCCAGGGGGTGGGTTCTTC. Its protein is CASSIYPGPGGGFF.

The rearrangement joins TRBV7-9 to TRBJ2-3; TRBD1 agrees at 8 bases. Germline V gene sequence: CDR1 SEHNR, CDR2 FQNEAQ (reference sequence). Unmatched junction bases numbered 2, after V lost 5 bases and J lost 1 base. CDR3 length: 14 residues. The CDR3 spells CASSRTGRTDTQYF. The CDR3 region has the DNA TGTGCCAGCAGCCGGACAGGGCGCACAGATACGCAGTATTTT.

This CDR3 is CASSLIAYEQYF. CDR3 bases: TGTGCCAGCAGCTTAATAGCCTACGAGCAGTACTTC. V usage is TRBV7-8 and J usage is TRBJ2-7; D gene unclear. The V gene lost 2 bases and the J gene lost 2 bases, with 4 bases spanning the gap. CDR3 length: 12 residues. Looked up from germline, CDR1 is SGHVS and CDR2 is FQNEAQ. The full variable domain, rest sourced from reference TRBV7-8 and TRBJ2-7, is GAGVSQSPRYKVAKRGQDVALRCDPISGHVSLFWYQQALGQGPEFLTYFQNEAQLDKSGLPSDRFFAERPEGSVSTLKIQRTQQEDSAVYLCASSLIAYEQYFGPGTRLTVT.

The chain has TRBV5-1 and TRBJ2-1; D is undetermined. Germline CDR1 SGHRS, CDR2 YFSETQ. The V end was cut by 0 bases, the J end by 4 bases, with 11 bases between. There are 15 residues in the CDR3. The CDR3 coding sequence is TGCGCCAGCAGCTTGGTGTTGGGGATGTACAATGAGCAGTTCTTC. Protein product: CASSLVLGMYNEQFF.

The chain carries TRBV9 and TRBJ2-6; D perhaps matches TRBD2 (5 bases). The CDR3 runs to 15 residues. Trimming pared 7 bases from V and 2 bases from J, leaving 13 bases between. Germline V gives CDR1 SGDLS, CDR2 YYNGEE. This CDR3 reads CASSVDGAGANVLTF. CDR3 in DNA: TGTGCCAGCTCCGTAGACGGGGCTGGGGCCAACGTCCTGACTTTC.

The gene calls are TRBV28 and TRBJ2-7; 10 nucleotides agree with TRBD2. V shed 3 bases and J 0 bases; nucleotides not matched to a gene: 11. This CDR3 spans 18 amino acids. Looked up from germline, CDR1 is MDHEN and CDR2 is SYDVKM. The CDR3 loop reads CASSFTLLLAGSSYEQYF. In DNA form, the CDR3 reads TGTGCCAGCAGTTTTACCCTCCTACTAGCGGGAAGCTCCTACGAGCAGTACTTC.

The chain uses TRBV27 and TRBJ2-1, with TRBD1 matching 9 bases. Germline V CDR1 and CDR2: MNHEY, SMNVEV (reference sequence). Trimming cost V 5 bases and J 8 bases; bases outside gene matches: 19. CDR3 size: 18 residues. This CDR3 is CASSPNFLLDRGRDEQFF. The CDR3 coding sequence is TGTGCCAGCAGTCCTAATTTTCTGTTGGACAGGGGTAGGGATGAGCAGTTCTTC.

The chain employs TRBV6-6 and TRBJ1-4; 10 nucleotides match TRBD1. The CDR3 covers 14 residues. Trimming cost V 6 bases and J 8 bases; bases outside gene matches: 6. Germline assignment: CDR1 MNHNY and CDR2 SVGAGI (reference sequence). For the CDR3, the DNA is TGTGCCAGCAGACGACAGGGGGCGCAGGAAAAACTGTTTTTT. Encoded protein: CASRRQGAQEKLFF.

The V gene is TRBV6-1, the J gene TRBJ1-3, with D uncertain. In germline, CDR1 is MNHNS, CDR2 SASEGT. Trimming removed 6 bases from V and 8 bases from J, with 11 bases in between. This CDR3 contains 12 residues. The CDR3 DNA is TGTGCCAGCAGCCCGGTTGAGGACACCATATATTTT. Amino acid sequence: CASSPVEDTIYF.

The CDR3 here is CASSPSVQSSGNTIYF. CDR3 in DNA: TGTGCCAGCAGCCCTAGCGTTCAGAGCTCTGGAAACACCATATATTTT. This chain connects TRBV5-4 to TRBJ1-3; D is unresolved. V gave up 4 bases and J gave up 0 bases, with 14 bases separating them. Germline V gives CDR1 SGHNT, CDR2 YYREEE (reference sequence). The CDR3 is 16 residues long. Combining the CDR3 with reference TRBV5-4 and TRBJ1-3 gives the whole variable domain ETGVTQSPTHLIKTRGQQVTLRCSSQSGHNTVSWYQQALGQGPQFIFQYYREEENGRGNFPPRFSGLQFPNYSSELNVNALELDDSALYLCASSPSVQSSGNTIYFGEGSWLTVV.

This chain links TRBV18 with TRBJ1-2; D is perhaps TRBD1 (5 bases). This CDR3 has 14 residues. Germline CDR1 and CDR2: KGHSH and LQKENI. V lost 3 bases to trimming and J lost 4 bases, with 12 bases between them. This chain's CDR3 is CASSPRGFSYGYTF. In DNA, the CDR3 is TGTGCCAGCTCACCCCGGGGCTTCAGCTATGGCTACACCTTC.

The rearrangement links TRBV5-1 to TRBJ2-3; 8 bases are shared with TRBD1. The germline V gene has CDR1 SGHRS and CDR2 YFSETQ. This CDR3 spans 13 amino acids. Losses at the gene ends were 7 bases for V and 4 bases for J; bases not matched to a gene: 5. CDR3 sequence: CASQTGESDTQYF. The CDR3 DNA follows: TGCGCCAGCCAGACAGGGGAGTCAGATACGCAGTATTTT.

This sequence joins TRBV5-8 and TRBJ2-3; no clear D. This CDR3 is 18 amino acids long. CDR1 is SGHTS and CDR2 is YDEGEE in the germline V gene. Between the trimmed V and J ends, which lost 3 bases and 0 bases, there was a span of 20 bases. In DNA form, the CDR3 reads TGTGCCAGCAGCTCCTGGGGTGGCCACCCCTCTAGCACAGATACGCAGTATTTT. Protein sequence: CASSSWGGHPSSTDTQYF.

This chain connects TRBV15 to TRBJ1-6; D is ambiguous. The V gene lost 2 bases and the J gene lost 8 bases, with 16 bases spanning the gap. CDR1 and CDR2 from the germline V gene are LNHNV and YYDKDF (reference sequence). This CDR3 spans 16 amino acids. The DNA of the CDR3 is TGTGCCACCAGCAGATACGGATCGGGTGCGGATTCACCCCTCCACTTT. This sequence encodes CATSRYGSGADSPLHF. Full variable domain (remainder filled in from reference TRBV15 and TRBJ1-6): DAMVIQNPRYQVTQFGKPVTLSCSQTLNHNVMYWYQQKSSQAPKLLFHYYDKDFNNEADTPDNFQSRRPNTSFCFLDIRSPGLGDTAMYLCATSRYGSGADSPLHFGNGTRLTVT.

The chain recombines TRBV6-5 with TRBJ2-7; D is uncertain. V lost 5 bases and J 2 bases, leaving 10 bases between the germline ends. Germline CDR1 is MNHEY and CDR2 is SVGAGI. The CDR3 runs 13 residues. CDR3 bases: TGTGCCAGCAGTAAGGGTGGGGCCTACGAGCAGTACTTC. Its protein product is CASSKGGAYEQYF.

The chain combines TRBV21-1 with TRBJ2-7. TRBV21-1 is deemed a pseudogene. The CDR3 contains 14 residues. CDR3 in DNA: TGTGCCAGCAGCAAAGGGACGGGGCGTCACGAGCAGTACTTC. It translates to CASSKGTGRHEQYF.

This chain links TRBV2 with TRBJ2-7, with 9 nucleotides matching TRBD2. Unmatched junction bases numbered 8, after V lost 6 bases and J lost 5 bases. The CDR3 runs to 14 residues. CDR1 and CDR2 from the germline V gene are SNHLY and FYNNEI. This CDR3 reads CASRAGTSTHEQYF. CDR3 coding DNA: TGTGCCAGCAGAGCCGGGACTAGCACCCACGAGCAGTACTTC.

This rearrangement joins TRBV7-2 to TRBJ1-2, with 10 bases matching TRBD1. CDR3 length equals 14 residues. With V trimmed by 4 bases and J by 4 bases, 3 bases remained unmatched. Germline assignment: CDR1 SGHTA and CDR2 FQGNSA. The CDR3 DNA sequence: TGTGCCAGCAGCTCGACAGGGGGCAGCTATGGCTACACCTTC. This gives the protein CASSSTGGSYGYTF.

This chain uses TRBV12-5 with TRBJ2-5; 9 positions match TRBD1. The CDR3 loop spans 15 amino acids. V was clipped by 4 bases and J by 5 bases; unmatched bases: 8. CDR1 and CDR2 from the germline V gene are LGHNT and FRNRAP. CDR3 DNA: TGTGCTAGTGGTTCCGACGGACAGGGGTTCGAGACCCAGTACTTC. Amino acids: CASGSDGQGFETQYF.

V gene TRBV4-2 combines with J gene TRBJ2-3; 11 bases line up with TRBD2. V shed 2 bases and J 3 bases; nucleotides not matched to a gene: 1. Germline CDR1 LGHNA, CDR2 YNFKEQ. This CDR3 spans 15 amino acids. In nucleotides, the CDR3 is TGTGCCAGCAGCCAACGACTAGCGGGGACAGATACGCAGTATTTT. Its translation: CASSQRLAGTDTQYF.

This clone was detected only once. This rearrangement joins TRBV5-1 to TRBJ2-6; a possible D gene is TRBD2 (7 bases). The CDR3 consists of 19 residues. The V end was cut by 4 bases, the J end by 0 bases, with 20 bases between. The germline gives CDR1 SGHRS, CDR2 YFSETQ. The CDR3 spells CASSPTLTGRASGANVLTF. The CDR3 DNA reads TGCGCCAGCAGCCCAACCCTAACAGGGAGGGCCTCTGGGGCCAACGTCCTGACTTTC. Variable domain in full (rest from reference TRBV5-1 and TRBJ2-6): KAGVTQTPRYLIKTRGQQVTLSCSPISGHRSVSWYQQTPGQGLQFLFEYFSETQRNKGNFPGRFSGRQFSNSRSEMNVSTLELGDSALYLCASSPTLTGRASGANVLTFGAGSRLTVL.

The rearrangement joins TRBV29-1 to TRBJ2-7; maybe TRBD1 (5 bases). The CDR3 consists of 13 residues. V was trimmed by 5 bases and J by 1 base, leaving 12 bases between them. Germline CDR1 reads SQVTM; CDR2 reads ANQGSEA. The CDR3 is CSVKGRTSYEQYF. The CDR3 DNA reads as TGCAGCGTTAAGGGGCGAACTTCCTACGAGCAGTACTTC.

V usage is TRBV11-2 and J usage is TRBJ2-2, with 8 bases fitting TRBD1. The CDR3 covers 14 residues. Trimming cost V 5 bases and J 4 bases; bases outside gene matches: 3. The germline V gene encodes CDR1 SGHAT and CDR2 FQNNGV. In DNA form, the CDR3 reads TGTGCCAGCAGCCAGGACAGGGTCACCGGGGAGCTGTTTTTT. Translated: CASSQDRVTGELFF.

This chain connects TRBV10-3 to TRBJ2-1, with TRBD2 identical over 7 bases. Trimming took 4 bases from V and 2 from J; bases not matched to a gene: 2. The germline V gene encodes CDR1 ENHRY and CDR2 SYGVKD. This CDR3 contains 14 residues. The CDR3 reads CAISGRETYNEQFF. The CDR3 DNA reads as TGTGCCATCAGTGGGCGGGAGACCTACAATGAGCAGTTCTTC.